The 22 T cell receptor beta chains below come from one sample, sequenced in a study of CD8 T cells in ankylosing spondylitis. Whole-study findings and limits: Characteristic, it appeared, of ankylosing spondylitis blood was a TCR beta motif of several highly homologous variants.

Antigens for these TCRs are unknown. MiXCR, run by TCRdb on the 5' RACE reads, gives a single entry per CDR3 protein. This table has hundreds of thousands of distinct CDR3 sequences, 10% to 15% appearing once. The sequencing input was blood, either unsorted or a sorted T cell fraction (not recorded which). These TCRs come from a male donor with ankylosing spondylitis.

This clonotype was seen repeatedly, ten times or more. The gene calls are TRBV6-1 and TRBJ2-2, with D possibly being TRBD1 or TRBD2 (5 bases each). The V gene's germline CDR1 is MNHNS and CDR2 SASEGT. With 7 bases removed from V and 0 bases from J, the gap between germline ends came to 12 bases. This CDR3 has 15 amino acids. As DNA, the CDR3 is TGTGCCAGCACCTTGGGACCATCGAACACCGGGGAGCTGTTTTTT. Translating it yields CASTLGPSNTGELFF.

This clonotype was picked up many times. The rearrangement links TRBV6-1 to TRBJ1-2, with TRBD1 as a possible D gene (5 bases). This CDR3 has 14 amino acids. CDR1 and CDR2 from the germline V gene are MNHNS and SASEGT. With 6 bases removed from V and 4 bases from J, the gap between germline ends came to 15 bases. CDR3: CASSSGPFPYGYTF. In nucleotides, the CDR3 is TGTGCCAGCAGCTCAGGGCCGTTCCCCTATGGCTACACCTTC.

There are a few counts of this clonotype. The chain has TRBV20-1 and TRBJ1-1, with a weak D call TRBD1 (5 bases). CDR1 is DFQATT and CDR2 is SNEGSKA in the germline V gene (reference sequence). The V end was cut by 5 bases, the J end by 0 bases, with 16 bases between. The length of the CDR3 is 15 residues. The CDR3, as DNA: TGCAGTGCTGACCGAACCGGGACCTTGAACACTGAAGCTTTCTTT. It translates to CSADRTGTLNTEAFF.

The sample holds a few counts of this clonotype. The chain links TRBV6-1 to TRBJ2-5; a weak D match, TRBD2 (6 bases). This CDR3 is 14 amino acids long. Trimming left V 7 bases short and J 7 bases short, with 19 bases between. Germline lookup yields CDR1 MNHNS and CDR2 SASEGT. In DNA, the CDR3 is TGTGCCAGCAAGGGGAGGCGGGGCGCGCGGACCCAGTACTTC. Its protein is CASKGRRGARTQYF.

The rearrangement links TRBV5-1 to TRBJ2-3, with 9 bases that match TRBD1. This CDR3 comprises 14 residues. Germline trimming cut 2 bases from V and 4 bases from J; bases unmatched to any gene: 2. Germline CDR1 is SGHRS and CDR2 is YFSETQ. In DNA form, the CDR3 reads TGCGCCAGCAGCTTACAGGGGGCCCCAGATACGCAGTATTTT. Translated, it gives CASSLQGAPDTQYF.

Only a few counts were recorded for this clonotype. The chain carries TRBV15 and TRBJ1-5; D is undetermined. V dropped 1 base and J dropped 0 bases, with 7 bases sitting between them. The length of the CDR3 is 15 residues. The V gene's germline CDR1 is LNHNV and CDR2 YYDKDF (reference sequence). CDR3 DNA sequence: TGTGCCACCAGCAGAGGACCCAGTAGCAATCAGCCCCAGCATTTT. Protein product: CATSRGPSSNQPQHF.

The CDR3 region is CSAPRDPSDEQFF. CDR3 DNA sequence: TGCAGTGCCCCAAGGGACCCGTCGGATGAGCAGTTCTTC. The chain links TRBV20-1 to TRBJ2-1; D tentatively reads TRBD1 or TRBD2 (5 bases each). The CDR3 has 13 amino acids. The V end was cut by 6 bases, the J end by 8 bases, with 17 bases between. Looked up from germline, CDR1 is DFQATT and CDR2 is SNEGSKA (reference sequence).

The rearrangement uses TRBV6-6 and TRBJ1-1; a possible D gene is TRBD1 (6 bases). Per germline, CDR1 MNHNY and CDR2 SVGAGI (reference sequence). V was pared by 3 bases and J by 7 bases, with 12 bases between. CDR3 length: 13 residues. CDR3 sequence reads: CASSYLLDSEAFF. Here the CDR3 DNA reads TGTGCCAGCAGTTATTTGCTGGACAGTGAAGCTTTCTTT.

The rearrangement joins TRBV15 to TRBJ2-7; D is unresolved. Germline V gene data show CDR1 as LNHNV and CDR2 as YYDKDF (reference sequence). There are 13 residues in the CDR3. Between the trimmed V and J ends, which lost 2 bases and 10 bases, there was a span of 15 bases. This CDR3 is CATSRSLLREQYF. CDR3 nucleotides: TGTGCCACCAGCAGAAGCCTTTTACGAGAACAGTACTTC.

This clonotype has more than one count but fewer than ten. This sequence joins TRBV5-1 and TRBJ2-7, with 9 bases matching TRBD1. Trimming took 4 bases from V and 1 from J; bases not matched to a gene: 9. In germline, CDR1 is SGHRS, CDR2 YFSETQ. CDR3 length equals 16 residues. In DNA form, the CDR3 reads TGCGCCAGCAGCGGAGGACCGGGACAGGGATCCTACGAGCAGTACTTC. Residues: CASSGGPGQGSYEQYF.

This clonotype occurred a few times. The chain employs TRBV7-2 and TRBJ1-2; no clear D gene. Looked up from germline, CDR1 is SGHTA and CDR2 is FQGNSA. Deletions cut 5 bases from V and 1 base from J, with 5 bases between. This CDR3 region has 12 residues. The CDR3 protein is CASSTLNYGYTF. CDR3 DNA sequence: TGTGCCAGCAGCACCCTTAACTATGGCTACACCTTC.

The rearrangement joins TRBV20-1 to TRBJ1-2; D is unclear. The CDR3 totals 12 residues. The V and J ends lost 0 bases and 8 bases respectively, with 10 bases between them. Germline V gene lookup returns CDR1 DFQATT and CDR2 SNEGSKA (reference sequence). This chain's CDR3 is CSARDPKDGYTF. The DNA of the CDR3 is TGCAGTGCTAGAGATCCCAAGGACGGCTACACCTTC.

The genes are TRBV4-3 and TRBJ2-7; D is uncertain. This CDR3 has 12 residues. The germline CDR1 and CDR2 sequences are LGHNA and YSLEER. Trimming took 2 bases from V and 7 from J, leaving 9 bases between them. The CDR3 spells CASSQLKREQYF. CDR3 DNA: TGCGCCAGCAGCCAACTCAAACGAGAGCAGTACTTC.

CDR3 sequence (DNA): TGCGCCAGCAAAGGAGGCGGCACCTTTAACACTGAAGCTTTCTTT. Translating gives CASKGGGTFNTEAFF. This rearrangement joins TRBV5-1 to TRBJ1-1; D gene ambiguous. The V end lost 6 bases, the J end lost 2 bases, and 17 bases lay between the germline ends. CDR1 is SGHRS, CDR2 YFSETQ, per germline. This CDR3 contains 15 residues.

This clonotype has a handful of counts. V usage is TRBV11-3 and J usage is TRBJ2-1, with 7 bases identical to TRBD2. CDR1 is SGHNT, CDR2 YENEEA, per germline. With 1 base clipped from V and 5 bases from J, the junction kept 5 bases outside the gene matches. This CDR3 has 15 residues. DNA of the CDR3: TGTGCCAGCAGCTTAGGTCGGAGCGGGGACAATGAGCAGTTCTTC. Protein product: CASSLGRSGDNEQFF.

The rearrangement uses TRBV20-1 and TRBJ2-5; D is possibly TRBD1 or TRBD2 (5 bases each). V lost 1 base and J 8 bases, leaving 14 bases between the germline ends. Germline V gene lookup returns CDR1 DFQATT and CDR2 SNEGSKA (reference sequence). This CDR3 has 13 amino acids. The CDR3, as DNA: TGCAGTGCTAGAGTAGGGACCTCAGAAACCCAGTACTTC. It encodes CSARVGTSETQYF.

The chain uses TRBV5-1 and TRBJ2-1; 11 bases line up with TRBD2. The trim removed 1 base at V and 7 bases at J, leaving 4 bases unmatched. Germline V lookup: CDR1 SGHRS, CDR2 YFSETQ. CDR3 length: 15 amino acids. CDR3 nucleotide sequence: TGCGCCAGCAGCTTGATTAGCGGGAGGGCTAATGAGCAGTTCTTC. This sequence encodes CASSLISGRANEQFF.

This clonotype was counted at least ten times. The chain recombines TRBV7-9 with TRBJ1-2, with D perhaps TRBD1 (6 bases). The CDR3 consists of 14 residues. Trimming took off 5 bases at V and 8 bases at J, with 18 bases between the two ends. CDR1 and CDR2 (germline): SEHNR, FQNEAQ (reference sequence). This CDR3 reads CASSLGTGPGGYTF. The CDR3 coding sequence is TGTGCCAGCAGCCTAGGCACAGGGCCTGGAGGCTACACCTTC.

CDR3 bases: TGCGCCAGCAGCCAAGGAGATAATCGAGGTACCCAGTACTTC. Protein sequence: CASSQGDNRGTQYF. The J gene is TRBJ2-5, the V gene TRBV4-1; D gene unclear. Germline CDR1 reads MGHRA; CDR2 reads YSYEKL. Trimming cost V 1 base and J 8 bases, with 14 bases left between them. This CDR3 contains 14 residues.

There are many counts of this clonotype. This chain joins TRBV14 and TRBJ2-2; 9 positions match TRBD2. The CDR3 covers 16 residues. Germline V gene sequence: CDR1 SGHDN, CDR2 FVKESK. V gave up 4 bases and J gave up 1 base; unmatched junction bases: 4. DNA of the CDR3: TGTGCCAGCAGCCCTAGCGGGATTGAGAACACCGGGGAGCTGTTTTTT. As protein: CASSPSGIENTGELFF.

V is TRBV4-2 and J is TRBJ1-2, with D possibly matching TRBD1 (6 bases). V was trimmed by 5 bases and J by 1 base, leaving 17 bases between them. The V gene's germline CDR1 is LGHNA and CDR2 YNFKEQ. This CDR3 is 16 amino acids long. The DNA for the CDR3 is TGTGCCAGCAGCGTCGGTGGACAGCCAATTAACTATGGCTACACCTTC. Translating it yields CASSVGGQPINYGYTF.

There are a few counts of this clonotype. The chain combines TRBV9 with TRBJ1-3, with D hard to call. The CDR3 has 14 amino acids. CDR1 and CDR2 from the germline V gene are SGDLS and YYNGEE. With 2 bases removed from V and 0 bases from J, the gap between germline ends came to 6 bases. CDR3 residues: CASSVTASGNTIYF. DNA for the CDR3: TGTGCCAGCAGCGTTACAGCCTCTGGAAACACCATATATTTT.